This T cell receptor beta chain came from a study of PD-1 blockade in classical Hodgkin lymphoma. Findings of the study overall: Why the repertoires differ is still unclear, perhaps disease activity or prior therapy.

As regards this clone: The antigen is not known.

Some clones are missing from TCRdb's copy, which holds only in-frame ones; the method was immunoSEQ multiplex PCR. Found here are 15,000 or so clones, roughly 80% of them singletons; the top ten hold 1%. Germline CDR1 and CDR2: MNHNS and SASEGT. The CDR3 sequence is 18 residues long. V was clipped by 5 bases and J by 2 bases; unmatched bases: 16. Every patient was affected by relapse after autologous stem cell transplantation, while exposure to brentuximab vedotin was not uniform. CD4+ T cells were purified from thawed PBMCs by negative selection. This chain uses TRBV6-1 with TRBJ2-5; 8 bases match TRBD1. Sequenced here: CD4+ T cells from blood, sampled at baseline. The clonotype was recovered from a human donor with classical Hodgkin lymphoma. For the CDR3, the DNA is TGTGCCAGCAGTCAAGGGATATTCGCCGGGACAGGTCAAGAGACCCAGTACTTC. Translating gives CASSQGIFAGTGQETQYF.